One sample yielded the 26 T cell receptor beta chains listed below, sequenced in a study of blood T cell repertoires in COVID-19. Produced via immunoSEQ multiplex PCR; TCRdb's table is partial and in-frame only. Among fewer than 200,000 clones listed, 79% were seen once. The sequenced material came from PBMCs or T cells enriched from blood (not recorded which). The receptors shown here come from an older woman in a cohort exposed to, infected with or recovered from COVID-19 (not recorded which).

In its sample, this clone was seen a few times. This chain connects TRBV13 to TRBJ2-7; the match to TRBD2 covers 14 bases. Germline trimming cut 6 bases from V and 4 bases from J; bases unmatched to any gene: 8. The CDR3 is 16 amino acids. CDR1 and CDR2 (germline): PRHDT, FYEKMQ (reference sequence). CDR3 region: CASSFTRTSGRYEQYF. The CDR3 coding sequence is TGTGCCAGCAGTTTTACCCGGACTAGCGGGAGGTACGAGCAGTACTTC.

The chain couples TRBV2 to TRBJ2-3; D may be TRBD2 (6 bases). Germline values: CDR1 SNHLY, CDR2 FYNNEI. V was cut by 8 bases and J by 4 bases, with 16 bases left in between. This CDR3 spans 14 amino acids. This CDR3 is CASAARDSADTQYF. Written as DNA, the CDR3 is TGTGCCAGCGCCGCCCGGGACTCGGCAGATACGCAGTATTTT.

The V gene is TRBV12-3 or TRBV12-4, the J gene TRBJ1-2; D unresolved. Deletions cut 3 bases from V and 5 bases from J, with 10 bases between. The CDR3 sequence is 13 residues long. As DNA, the CDR3 is TGTGCCAGCAGTTTGACGGAGAGATATGGCTACACCTTC. This encodes CASSLTERYGYTF.

The chain couples TRBV3-1 (or the pseudogene TRBV3-2) to TRBJ1-5, with D possibly TRBD1 on 5 matching bases. Trimming removed 0 bases from V and 0 bases from J, with 9 bases in between. This CDR3 comprises 16 residues. Germline V gene data show CDR1 as LGHDT and CDR2 as YNNKEL (reference sequence). The CDR3 here is CASSQDGGVSNQPQHF. The CDR3 nucleotides are TGTGCCAGCAGCCAAGACGGGGGGGTTAGCAATCAGCCCCAGCATTTT.

The V call is TRBV5-1, the J call TRBJ2-7; D is unclear. The CDR3 loop spans 12 amino acids. Deletions cut 4 bases from V and 2 bases from J, with 7 bases between. Germline CDR1 and CDR2: SGHRS and YFSETQ. CDR3 nucleotides: TGCGCCAGCAGCGGCACCACCTACGAGCAGTACTTC. This gives the protein CASSGTTYEQYF.

This chain uses TRBV12-5 with TRBJ2-1, with D possibly TRBD2 on 6 matching bases. Germline values: CDR1 LGHNT, CDR2 FRNRAP. Deletions cut 6 bases from V and 10 bases from J, with 13 bases between. The CDR3 consists of 12 residues. CDR3 sequence reads: CASGVAAREQFF. The CDR3 region has the DNA TGTGCTAGTGGAGTAGCGGCTCGGGAGCAGTTCTTC. The full variable domain, in which reference TRBV12-5 and TRBJ2-1 provide the parts outside the CDR3, is DARVTQTPRHKVTEMGQEVTMRCQPILGHNTVFWYRQTMMQGLELLAYFRNRAPLDDSGMPKDRFSAEMPDATLATLKIQPSEPRDSAVYFCASGVAAREQFFGPGTRLTVL.

The chain recombines TRBV9 with TRBJ1-1; D possibly corresponds to TRBD1 (6 bases). The V end lost 1 base, the J end lost 1 base, and 11 bases lay between the germline ends. Germline V CDR1 and CDR2: SGDLS, YYNGEE. CDR3 length equals 15 residues. The CDR3 loop reads CASSVQGGPNTEAFF. CDR3 sequence (DNA): TGTGCCAGCAGCGTACAAGGGGGTCCGAACACTGAAGCTTTCTTT.

CDR3 residues: CAIRSGGARNEQFF. DNA of the CDR3: TGTGCCATCAGGTCGGGAGGGGCACGGAATGAGCAGTTCTTC. V and J are TRBV10-3 and TRBJ2-1, with TRBD2 matching over 8 bases. This CDR3 has 14 residues. Germline V CDR1 and CDR2: ENHRY, SYGVKD. V lost 6 bases and J lost 7; bases outside the gene matches: 8.

This clone was seen once. Other DNA sequences in this specimen translate into the identical CDR3. The rearrangement links TRBV12-3 or TRBV12-4 to TRBJ2-3; unclear D gene. The CDR3 loop spans 13 amino acids. Trimming pared 1 base from V and 6 bases from J, leaving 8 bases between. The CDR3 reads CASSLGAGDTQYF. CDR3 nucleotide sequence: TGTGCCAGCAGTTTAGGAGCCGGGGATACGCAGTATTTT.

The table lists this clone with a few counts. The genes are TRBV5-4 and TRBJ2-3, with TRBD2 as a possible D gene (5 bases). This CDR3 has 14 amino acids. Trimming took 0 bases from V and 3 from J, leaving 8 bases between them. Germline CDR1 and CDR2: SGHNT and YYREEE (reference sequence). CDR3 loop: CASSLGGYTDTQYF. CDR3 DNA: TGTGCCAGCAGCTTGGGAGGGTATACAGATACGCAGTATTTT.

V usage is TRBV5-1 and J usage is TRBJ1-4; 7 bases agree with TRBD1. V trimming: 4 bases; J trimming: 8 bases; junction bases outside the gene matches: 8. Germline V lookup: CDR1 SGHRS, CDR2 YFSETQ. There are 14 residues in the CDR3. The CDR3 region has the DNA TGCGCCAGCAGCCCAGACAGGGTTTCAGAAAAACTGTTTTTT. Protein: CASSPDRVSEKLFF.

This chain links TRBV5-4 with TRBJ1-2, with TRBD1 matching over 8 bases. CDR1 is SGHNT and CDR2 is YYREEE in the germline V gene (reference sequence). CDR3 length: 13 amino acids. Trimming took 3 bases from V and 6 from J; bases not matched to a gene: 4. The DNA of the CDR3 is TGTGCCAGCAGCTGGGGACAGGAAGATGGCTACACCTTC. Its protein is CASSWGQEDGYTF.

This chain uses TRBV28 with TRBJ1-5, with TRBD1 matching over 7 bases. V dropped 5 bases and J dropped 6; count of bases not matched to a gene: 13. The CDR3 totals 16 residues. In germline, CDR1 is MDHEN, CDR2 SYDVKM. The CDR3 region is CASSIYRGLGGQPQHF. The DNA for the CDR3 is TGTGCCAGCAGTATATACAGGGGTTTGGGCGGTCAGCCCCAGCATTTT.

The rearrangement uses TRBV6-2 or TRBV6-3 and TRBJ2-5; D unresolved. With 5 bases removed from V and 5 bases from J, the gap between germline ends came to 6 bases. Germline V gene data show CDR1 as MNHEY and CDR2 as SVGEGT. The CDR3 has 11 residues. CDR3 in DNA: TGTGCCAGCAGTCCACGGGAGACCCAGTACTTC. It is translated as CASSPRETQYF.

The chain employs TRBV15 and TRBJ2-7; D is ambiguous. With 3 bases removed from V and 7 bases from J, the gap between germline ends came to 22 bases. The CDR3 sequence is 16 residues long. The germline CDR1 and CDR2 sequences are LNHNV and YYDKDF (reference sequence). The CDR3 sequence is CATSRNYDPRLGEQYF. CDR3 in DNA: TGTGCCACCAGCAGGAATTACGACCCAAGGCTCGGGGAGCAGTACTTC.

The chain carries TRBV4-1 and TRBJ2-3, with D unclear. This CDR3 comprises 19 residues. V was trimmed by 1 base and J by 0 bases, leaving 20 bases between them. Germline lookup yields CDR1 MGHRA and CDR2 YSYEKL. The CDR3 DNA is TGCGCCAGCAGCCAAGTTGGGCCCCACCGTCGAACTAGCACAGATACGCAGTATTTT. Its translation: CASSQVGPHRRTSTDTQYF.

The chain recombines TRBV29-1 with TRBJ2-6; a possible D gene is TRBD1 (5 bases). The ends were cut back, 3 bases at V and 3 bases at J, with 6 bases in the middle. Looked up from germline, CDR1 is SQVTM and CDR2 is ANQGSEA. The CDR3 covers 13 residues. The CDR3 DNA reads as TGCAGCGTTGACAGGGATGGGGCCAACGTCCTGACTTTC. Encoded protein: CSVDRDGANVLTF. Combining the CDR3 with reference TRBV29-1 and TRBJ2-6 gives the whole variable domain SAVISQKPSRDICQRGTSLTIQCQVDSQVTMMFWYRQQPGQSLTLIATANQGSEATYESGFVIDKFPISRPNLTFSTLTVSNMSPEDSSIYLCSVDRDGANVLTFGAGSRLTVL.

CDR3 loop: CASSHLAGGAYEQYF. CDR3 DNA: TGCGCCAGCAGCCACCTAGCGGGAGGAGCGTACGAGCAGTACTTC. This sequence joins TRBV4-3 and TRBJ2-7; TRBD2 aligns across 11 bases. This CDR3 is 15 amino acids long. Per the germline V gene, CDR1 is LGHNA and CDR2 is YSLEER. The ends lost 3 bases at V and 4 bases at J; junction bases unmatched: 5.

V and J are TRBV5-8 and TRBJ2-3; D gene unclear. Trimming left V 1 base short and J 4 bases short, with 7 bases between. Germline-derived CDR1 and CDR2 are SGHTS and YDEGEE. The CDR3 totals 13 residues. The CDR3 loop reads CASSLSYSDTQYF. CDR3 in DNA: TGTGCCAGCAGCTTGTCCTATTCAGATACGCAGTATTTT. Variable domain in full (rest from reference TRBV5-8 and TRBJ2-3): EAGVTQSPTHLIKTRGQQATLRCSPISGHTSVYWYQQALGLGLQFLLWYDEGEERNRGNFPPRFSGRQFPNYSSELNVNALELEDSALYLCASSLSYSDTQYFGPGTRLTVL.

The rearrangement links TRBV7-2 to TRBJ2-1; 16 bases line up with TRBD2. V was pared by 3 bases and J by 2 bases, with 7 bases of the junction left unmatched. The CDR3 is 19 amino acids. Germline values: CDR1 SGHTA, CDR2 FQGNSA. Here the CDR3 reads CASSLGSGTSGRAYNEQFF. In nucleotides, the CDR3 is TGTGCCAGCAGCTTGGGGAGCGGGACTAGCGGGAGGGCCTACAATGAGCAGTTCTTC.

V is TRBV18 and J is TRBJ1-4, with 10 bases matching TRBD1. J lost 7 bases, V lost 2 bases, and 1 base had no gene match. The CDR3 is 14 residues long. CDR1 is KGHSH, CDR2 LQKENI, per germline. CDR3 amino acids: CASSPWDRGEKLFF. Here the CDR3 DNA reads TGTGCCAGCTCACCATGGGACAGGGGTGAAAAACTGTTTTTT.

The rearrangement uses TRBV25-1 and TRBJ2-1, with 12 bases that match TRBD2. Germline trimming cut 5 bases from V and 2 bases from J; bases unmatched to any gene: 10. CDR3 size: 18 residues. Germline V lookup: CDR1 MGHDK, CDR2 SYGVNS. The CDR3 bases are TGTGCCAGCAGTCCGGCCCCTAGCGGGAGGGCAACCTACAATGAGCAGTTCTTC. This codes for CASSPAPSGRATYNEQFF.

The sample holds a few counts of this clone. This chain uses TRBV19 with TRBJ2-7; a possible D gene is TRBD2 (6 bases). V was cut by 5 bases and J by 1 base, with 15 bases left in between. Germline V gene data show CDR1 as LNHDA and CDR2 as SQIVND (reference sequence). The CDR3 sequence is 15 residues long. CDR3 DNA: TGTGCCAGTAGTCCCCAGACTAGGCGGTCCTACGAGCAGTACTTC. It specifies CASSPQTRRSYEQYF.

This chain links TRBV5-1 with TRBJ2-2; TRBD2 matches at 8 bases. Trimming took 5 bases from V and 6 from J; bases not matched to a gene: 3. Germline CDR1 reads SGHRS; CDR2 reads YFSETQ. This CDR3 has 13 residues. Here the CDR3 reads CASRSGRSGELFF. In DNA, the CDR3 is TGCGCCAGCAGGAGCGGGAGATCCGGGGAGCTGTTTTTT.

The V call is TRBV6-2 or TRBV6-3, the J call TRBJ1-5, with D hard to call. Trimming left V 4 bases short and J 7 bases short, with 14 bases between. Germline V CDR1 and CDR2: MNHEY, SVGEGT. The CDR3 is made up of 14 amino acids. CDR3 amino acids: CASSSRGASQPQHF. The CDR3 nucleotides are TGTGCCAGCAGTTCCCGGGGAGCCAGCCAGCCCCAGCATTTT.

V gene TRBV6-5 combines with J gene TRBJ1-4; 12 nucleotides agree with TRBD1. This CDR3 is built from 15 residues. The J segment lost 4 bases and the V segment lost 8 bases, leaving 5 bases of the junction unmatched. Germline V gives CDR1 MNHEY, CDR2 SVGAGI. In DNA, the CDR3 is TGTGCCAGCTCCGGGACAGGGGGCTTTAATGAAAAACTGTTTTTT. Amino acid sequence: CASSGTGGFNEKLFF.